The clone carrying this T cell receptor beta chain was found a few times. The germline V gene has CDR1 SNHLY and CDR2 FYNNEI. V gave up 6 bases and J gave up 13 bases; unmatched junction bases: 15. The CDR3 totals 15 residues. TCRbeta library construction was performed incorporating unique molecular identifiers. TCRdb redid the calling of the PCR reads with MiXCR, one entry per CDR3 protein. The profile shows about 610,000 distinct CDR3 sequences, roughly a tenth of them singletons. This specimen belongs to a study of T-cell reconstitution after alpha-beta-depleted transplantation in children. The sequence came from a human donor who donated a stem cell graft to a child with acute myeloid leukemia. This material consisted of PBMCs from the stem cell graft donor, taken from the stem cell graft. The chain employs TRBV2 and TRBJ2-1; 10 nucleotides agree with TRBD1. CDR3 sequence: CASSGQGGHALAQFF. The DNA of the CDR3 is TGTGCCAGCAGCGGACAGGGGGGACATGCCCTGGCCCAGTTCTTC.